These 21 T cell receptor beta chains were sequenced from one sample in a study of T cells in Graves' hyperthyroidism and ophthalmopathy. Regions amplified from RNA transcripts were the TCR beta CDR3 regions. The HTBI primer set served for first-round RT-PCR of the TCR CDR3. TCRdb re-called the multiplex PCR reads with MiXCR, one entry per CDR3 protein. This table holds 500,000 to 650,000 distinct CDR3 sequences, 14% found once. What was sequenced was blood. Receptors were obtained from a woman aged 40 to 50 with Graves' hyperthyroidism.

With respect to this clonotype: A single base separates this from a much larger clone, so it may be a read error. The chain carries TRBV28 and TRBJ2-3; D is perhaps TRBD2 (5 bases). The ends were cut back, 6 bases at V and 5 bases at J, with 27 bases in the middle. Germline V CDR1 and CDR2: MDHEN, SYDVKM. The CDR3 is made up of 18 amino acids. CDR3 in amino acids: CASSLSPGLGGHIDTQYF. The CDR3 DNA follows: TGTGCCAGCAGCCTGAGTCCCGGACTGGGCGGGCACATAGATACGCAGTATTTT.

The chain joins TRBV5-6 to TRBJ2-3; 12 nucleotides align to TRBD1. V lost 3 bases, J lost 5 bases, and 4 bases stayed unmatched. Germline-derived CDR1 and CDR2 are SGHDT and YYEEEE. CDR3 size: 15 residues. CDR3 in amino acids: CASSWGQGAGDTQYF. CDR3 coding DNA: TGTGCCAGCAGCTGGGGACAGGGGGCAGGAGATACGCAGTATTTT.

This clonotype was observed many times. This chain joins TRBV12-3 or TRBV12-4 and TRBJ1-4; D gene unclear. V was trimmed by 6 bases and J by 8 bases, leaving 10 bases between them. The CDR3 loop spans 12 amino acids. As DNA, the CDR3 is TGTGCCAGCAGCCCGGGCCCGGAAAAACTGTTTTTT. This gives the protein CASSPGPEKLFF.

This sequence joins TRBV12-3 or TRBV12-4 and TRBJ2-5, with D unclear. The CDR3 extends over 14 amino acids. Between the trimmed V and J ends, which lost 5 bases and 3 bases, there was a span of 13 bases. CDR3 loop: CASSHSHGKETQYF. The CDR3 coding sequence is TGTGCCAGCAGTCACTCTCACGGTAAAGAGACCCAGTACTTC.

This sequence joins TRBV20-1 and TRBJ1-1; D uncertain. Trimming shortened V by 7 bases and J by 6 bases, and 21 bases separated the two germline ends. The CDR3 contains 14 residues. The V gene's germline CDR1 is DFQATT and CDR2 SNEGSKA (reference sequence). This CDR3 reads CSVSPAGRLSEAFF. As DNA, the CDR3 is TGCAGTGTCAGCCCGGCAGGTCGTTTATCTGAAGCTTTCTTT.

The sample holds many counts of this clonotype. V and J are TRBV7-9 and TRBJ1-2, with D unclear. Germline V gene data show CDR1 as SEHNR and CDR2 as FQNEAQ (reference sequence). The CDR3 contains 13 residues. Trimming shortened V by 8 bases and J by 3 bases, and 13 bases separated the two germline ends. CDR3 sequence (DNA): TGTGCCAGCGAATCCGAGCTGGACTATGGCTACACCTTC. Its translation: CASESELDYGYTF.

This clonotype was seen at least ten times. The J gene is TRBJ2-1, the V gene TRBV28, with TRBD2 matching 12 bases. From germline, CDR1 is MDHEN and CDR2 SYDVKM. Losses at the gene ends were 7 bases for V and 2 bases for J; bases not matched to a gene: 9. CDR3 length equals 17 residues. DNA for the CDR3: TGTGCCAGCACCCTGCCTCTAGCGGGAGGGACCTACAATGAGCAGTTCTTC. Translating gives CASTLPLAGGTYNEQFF.

This clonotype was counted a few times. The CDR3 loop is CASSLGQYSYNSPLHF. As DNA, the CDR3 is TGTGCCAGCAGCTTGGGACAGTACTCCTATAATTCACCCCTCCACTTT. V and J are TRBV7-9 and TRBJ1-6, with 7 bases matching TRBD1. Looked up from germline, CDR1 is SEHNR and CDR2 is FQNEAQ (reference sequence). The J segment lost 0 bases and the V segment lost 3 bases, leaving 2 bases of the junction unmatched. The CDR3 length is 16 residues.

The chain links TRBV9 to TRBJ2-1; the match to TRBD2 covers 7 bases. V was clipped by 0 bases and J by 0 bases; unmatched bases: 12. The germline V gene has CDR1 SGDLS and CDR2 YYNGEE. The CDR3 extends over 19 amino acids. The DNA of the CDR3 is TGTGCCAGCAGCGTAGGAGGTTTGGGCGGGACTAACTCCTACAATGAGCAGTTCTTC. Translation: CASSVGGLGGTNSYNEQFF.

This clonotype was seen at least ten times. The chain links TRBV11-2 to TRBJ2-1; TRBD1 aligns across 8 bases. The V segment lost 1 base and the J segment 7 bases; nucleotides outside the gene matches: 9. The CDR3 consists of 16 residues. Germline loops: CDR1 SGHAT, CDR2 FQNNGV. CDR3 DNA: TGTGCCAGCAGCTTAGCTCCGGGACAGGTAGGAAATGAGCAGTTCTTC. This encodes CASSLAPGQVGNEQFF.

There are many counts of this clonotype. The chain employs TRBV28 and TRBJ2-7, with 7 bases aligning to TRBD1. The CDR3 has 13 residues. Per the germline V gene, CDR1 is MDHEN and CDR2 is SYDVKM. Trimming took 7 bases from V and 3 from J; bases not matched to a gene: 6. The DNA for the CDR3 is TGTGCCAGCACCGAGGGGACAGTCTACGAGCAGTACTTC. It encodes CASTEGTVYEQYF.

This clonotype was observed a handful of times. The V gene is TRBV6-1, the J gene TRBJ2-5; the match to TRBD2 covers 7 bases. V lost 6 bases and J lost 4; bases outside the gene matches: 5. CDR3 length: 13 residues. Germline V gene data show CDR1 as MNHNS and CDR2 as SASEGT. The CDR3 region has the DNA TGTGCCAGCAGGGGAGGGAATTTAGAGACCCAGTACTTC. It encodes CASRGGNLETQYF.

This clonotype has at least ten counts. The chain links TRBV9 to TRBJ2-1; a possible D gene is TRBD2 (6 bases). V lost 2 bases, J lost 1 base, and 10 bases lay in between. This CDR3 has 15 amino acids. CDR1 is SGDLS and CDR2 is YYNGEE in the germline V gene. The CDR3 DNA reads as TGTGCCAGCAGCGTCCTGGAGGGGTCCTACAATGAGCAGTTCTTC. It translates to CASSVLEGSYNEQFF.

This clonotype was detected only a few times. The DNA of the CDR3 is TGTGCCAGCAGCGTAGGAACCAAGCGGGAGGGCCGAGAGACCCAGTACTTC. Encoded protein: CASSVGTKREGRETQYF. This rearrangement joins TRBV9 to TRBJ2-5, with 10 bases lining up with TRBD2. The CDR3 consists of 17 residues. Germline values: CDR1 SGDLS, CDR2 YYNGEE. V lost 0 bases and J lost 4; bases outside the gene matches: 9.

This clonotype has ten or more counts. The rearrangement joins TRBV20-1 to TRBJ1-1; D remains unclear. Germline V gene data show CDR1 as DFQATT and CDR2 as SNEGSKA (reference sequence). The CDR3 totals 13 residues. With 5 bases removed from V and 3 bases from J, the gap between germline ends came to 13 bases. In DNA, the CDR3 is TGCAGTGCTTGTGTCAATCATGACACTGAAGCTTTCTTT. Its protein product is CSACVNHDTEAFF.

There are many counts of this clonotype. The J gene is TRBJ2-2, the V gene TRBV28, with TRBD2 identical over 12 bases. J was trimmed by 5 bases and V by 11 bases; bases with no gene match: 0. Germline V gene data show CDR1 as MDHEN and CDR2 as SYDVKM. This CDR3 contains 12 residues. The CDR3 DNA reads as TGTGCCCTAGCGGGAGGGACCGGGGAGCTGTTTTTT. Its protein is CALAGGTGELFF.

This clonotype was detected ten times or more. CDR3 bases: TGCAGTGCTAGGGGCGCCTCCCACTCCTACAATGAGCAGTTCTTC. This translates into CSARGASHSYNEQFF. The rearrangement uses TRBV20-1 and TRBJ2-1; D ambiguous. CDR3 length: 15 residues. V gave up 3 bases and J gave up 0 bases, with 12 bases separating them. Germline loops: CDR1 DFQATT, CDR2 SNEGSKA (reference sequence).

The table lists this clonotype with many counts. CDR3 sequence reads: CSVFGLAGVYEQFF. The CDR3 DNA is TGCAGCGTTTTTGGACTAGCGGGAGTTTATGAGCAGTTCTTC. The V and J genes are TRBV29-1 and TRBJ2-1; 13 bases match TRBD2. This CDR3 is built from 14 residues. CDR1 and CDR2 from the germline V gene are SQVTM and ANQGSEA. J was trimmed by 8 bases and V by 5 bases; bases with no gene match: 6.

There are many counts of this clonotype. The chain has TRBV11-3 and TRBJ2-6; possible D gene TRBD2, 6 bases. The CDR3 is 16 residues long. The germline CDR1 and CDR2 sequences are SGHNT and YENEEA. Trimming stripped 5 bases from V and 0 bases from J, with 11 bases between. The CDR3 loop reads CASSEDYNSGANVLTF. The DNA for the CDR3 is TGTGCCAGCAGCGAGGACTACAACTCTGGGGCCAACGTCCTGACTTTC.

This clonotype turned up a few times. The CDR3 loop is CASSLDQISNQPQHF. DNA of the CDR3: TGTGCCAGCAGCTTGGACCAGATTAGCAATCAGCCCCAGCATTTT. This chain links TRBV5-5 with TRBJ1-5; no reliable D call. CDR1 and CDR2 (germline): SGHKS, YYEKEE (reference sequence). Deletions cut 0 bases from V and 0 bases from J, with 7 bases between. The CDR3 has 15 residues.

Turning to this clonotype: Being one base from a much bigger clone, this may be a read error. The chain combines TRBV12-3 or TRBV12-4 with TRBJ2-2; D might be TRBD1 (6 bases). The CDR3 extends over 14 amino acids. Written as DNA, the CDR3 is TGTGCCAGCAGTTTTTGGGACACCACCGGGGTGCTGTTTTTT. It specifies CASSFWDTTGVLFF.